The 6 T cell receptor beta chains reported below all come from one sample, sequenced in a study of T cell responses to AZD1222 COVID-19 vaccine. Some clones are missing from TCRdb's copy, which holds only in-frame ones; the method was immunoSEQ multiplex PCR. The sample has some 170,000 clones, about 91% seen once; the top ten hold approximately 0.98%. This material consisted of peripheral blood, taken 28 days after the second AZD1222 dose. The source of these receptors is an adult who received the AZD1222 COVID-19 vaccine.

The chain recombines TRBV12-3 or TRBV12-4 with TRBJ1-2; a possible D gene is TRBD1 (6 bases). This CDR3 is 13 amino acids long. V was shortened by 3 bases and J by 8 bases, with 13 bases between the two germline ends. This CDR3 is CASSLRGLGGYTF. The CDR3 nucleotides read TGTGCCAGCAGTTTGCGGGGGCTAGGCGGCTACACCTTC.

CDR3 sequence (DNA): TGTGCCAGCAGCTATAAGAACAGGGGGATCTACGAGCAGTACTTC. Its translation: CASSYKNRGIYEQYF. The chain couples TRBV13 to TRBJ2-7, with 8 bases identical to TRBD1. There are 15 residues in the CDR3. Germline-derived CDR1 and CDR2 are PRHDT and FYEKMQ (reference sequence). V trimming: 4 bases; J trimming: 3 bases; junction bases outside the gene matches: 8.

This rearrangement joins TRBV18 to TRBJ2-7, with 9 bases that match TRBD2. Losses at the gene ends were 6 bases for V and 2 bases for J; bases not matched to a gene: 5. CDR1 is KGHSH and CDR2 is LQKENI in the germline V gene. The CDR3 spans 14 residues. CDR3 sequence (DNA): TGTGCCAGCTCTAGCGGGGGCCCTACCTACGAGCAGTACTTC. Amino acids: CASSSGGPTYEQYF. Full variable domain (remainder filled in from reference TRBV18 and TRBJ2-7): NAGVMQNPRHLVRRRGQEARLRCSPMKGHSHVYWYRQLPEEGLKFMVYLQKENIIDESGMPKERFSAEFPKEGPSILRIQQVVRGDSAAYFCASSSGGPTYEQYFGPGTRLTVT.

The chain uses TRBV10-3 and TRBJ1-1; unclear D gene. The CDR3 sequence is 14 residues long. Germline V gives CDR1 ENHRY, CDR2 SYGVKD. V was clipped by 5 bases and J by 5 bases, with 15 bases between them. CDR3 bases: TGTGCCATCAGTTTTGGACCCGAACGGACTGAAGCTTTCTTT. It is translated as CAISFGPERTEAFF.

The table lists this clone with a count of one. J is TRBJ1-4 and V is TRBV11-2; possible D gene TRBD1, 5 bases. This CDR3 is built from 15 residues. Trimming removed 3 bases from V and 7 bases from J, with 15 bases in between. CDR1 and CDR2 from the germline V gene are SGHAT and FQNNGV. The CDR3: CASSFFGGEGEKLFF. The CDR3 nucleotides read TGTGCCAGCAGCTTCTTTGGGGGGGAAGGTGAAAAACTGTTTTTT.

The gene calls are TRBV19 and TRBJ2-7; TRBD1 matches 10 bases. The CDR3 consists of 15 residues. Germline values: CDR1 LNHDA, CDR2 SQIVND (reference sequence). V shed 2 bases, J shed 5 bases, and the junction held 6 bases outside the gene matches. The CDR3 DNA is TGTGCCAGTAGTATAAGGGACAGGGGCGTGAACGAGCAGTACTTC. Protein: CASSIRDRGVNEQYF.